This T cell receptor beta chain was sequenced in a study of shared clonotypes between healthy human individuals. Naive CD8 populations comprised CD45RO-negative cells positively selected for CCR7, excluding terminally differentiated effector memory CD45RA+ cells. The donor population consisted of healthy HIV-negative adults with no recent acute infections or vaccinations. Regarding the study as a whole: The sharing of approximately 4.6% of naive CD4 clonotypes was seen across several donors. A reduction in generation probabilities was seen for non-shared clonotypes relative to those shared by all four donors.

The CDR3 is 15 residues long. The V and J ends lost 8 bases and 1 base respectively, with 18 bases between them. The germline V gene encodes CDR1 LNHNV and CDR2 YYDKDF (reference sequence). Every subset's genomic DNA went evenly onto several immunoSEQ plates. TCRdb keeps only in-frame clones here, not all; method: immunoSEQ multiplex PCR. The sample consists of roughly 2.1 million clones, roughly 91% of them appearing once. A remark on this clone: The antigen remains unidentified.

The sequence was collected from a man aged 18-30 years in good health. Some clones in this sample may be carry-over from other donors' samples. Sequencing was carried out using naive CD8+ T cells from PBMCs. This rearrangement joins TRBV15 to TRBJ2-7; D might be TRBD1 or TRBD2, each matching 5 bases. In DNA form, the CDR3 reads TGTGCCACCGGTATACCGGGACGGACTTCCTACGAGCAGTACTTC. This encodes CATGIPGRTSYEQYF.